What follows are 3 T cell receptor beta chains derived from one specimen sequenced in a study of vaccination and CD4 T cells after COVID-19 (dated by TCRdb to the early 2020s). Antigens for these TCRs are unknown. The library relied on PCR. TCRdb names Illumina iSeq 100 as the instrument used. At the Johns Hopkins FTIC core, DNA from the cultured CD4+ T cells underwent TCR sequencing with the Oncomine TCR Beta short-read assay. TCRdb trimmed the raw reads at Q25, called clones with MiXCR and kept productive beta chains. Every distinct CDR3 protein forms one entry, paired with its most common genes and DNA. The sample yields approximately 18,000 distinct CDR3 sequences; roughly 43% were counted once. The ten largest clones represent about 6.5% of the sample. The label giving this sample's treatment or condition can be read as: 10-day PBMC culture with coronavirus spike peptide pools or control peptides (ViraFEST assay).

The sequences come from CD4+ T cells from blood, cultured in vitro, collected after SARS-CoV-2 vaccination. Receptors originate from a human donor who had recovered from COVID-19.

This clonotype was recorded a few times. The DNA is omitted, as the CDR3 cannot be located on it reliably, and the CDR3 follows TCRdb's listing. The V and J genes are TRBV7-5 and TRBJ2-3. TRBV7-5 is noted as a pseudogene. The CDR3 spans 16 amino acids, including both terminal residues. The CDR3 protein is CISVSEALAVTDTQYF.

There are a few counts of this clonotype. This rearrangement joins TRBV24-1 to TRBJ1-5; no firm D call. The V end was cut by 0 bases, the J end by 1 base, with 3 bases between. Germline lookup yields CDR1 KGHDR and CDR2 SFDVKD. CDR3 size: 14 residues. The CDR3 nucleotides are TGTGCCACCAGTGATTTGTCAAGCAATCAGCCCCAGCATTTT. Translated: CATSDLSSNQPQHF.

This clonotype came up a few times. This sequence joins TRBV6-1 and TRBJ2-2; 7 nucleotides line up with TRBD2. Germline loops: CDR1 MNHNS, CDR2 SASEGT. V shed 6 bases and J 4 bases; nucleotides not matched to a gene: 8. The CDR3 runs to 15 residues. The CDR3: CASSSSGEGTGELFF. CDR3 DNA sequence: TGTGCCAGCAGCTCTAGCGGAGAGGGCACCGGGGAGCTGTTTTTT.